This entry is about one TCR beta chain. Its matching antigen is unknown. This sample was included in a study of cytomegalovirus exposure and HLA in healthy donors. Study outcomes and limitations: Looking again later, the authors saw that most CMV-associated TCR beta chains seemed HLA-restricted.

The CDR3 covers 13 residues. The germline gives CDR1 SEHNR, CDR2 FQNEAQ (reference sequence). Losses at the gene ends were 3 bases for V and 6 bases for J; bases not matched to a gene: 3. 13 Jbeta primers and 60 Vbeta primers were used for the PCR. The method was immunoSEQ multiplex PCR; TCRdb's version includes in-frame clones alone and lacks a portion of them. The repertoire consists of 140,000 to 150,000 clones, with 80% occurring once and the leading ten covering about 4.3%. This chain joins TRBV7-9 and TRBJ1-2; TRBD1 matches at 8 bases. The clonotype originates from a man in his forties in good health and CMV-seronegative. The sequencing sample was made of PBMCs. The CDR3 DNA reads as TGTGCCAGCAGCTTGGCAGGGGGCGATGGCTACACCTTC. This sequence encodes CASSLAGGDGYTF.